This record covers a single TCR beta chain. Its antigen is unknown. CDR3 length: 13 residues. Germline loops: CDR1 SGHTS, CDR2 YDEGEE. Deletions cut 4 bases from V and 0 bases from J, with 5 bases between. The data were obtained in a study of CD8+CD57+ T cells in acquired aplastic anemia. About the study: Sorted CD4+ plus CD8+ cells gave DNA averaging about 3.2 ug. Study results and limitations: Controls did not differ significantly from patients in CD8+ Simpson's diversity. Around 29 shared CD8+ CDR3s appeared highly expressed within patients' immunodominant clones.

Genomic DNA served as template for TCR beta VDJ and CDR3 profiling. One entry per CDR3 protein results from TCRdb running MiXCR on the reads. The sample has 150,000 to 200,000 distinct CDR3 sequences, 50% to 75% seen once. This sequence originates from a human donor with severe aplastic anemia or a healthy control (not recorded which). The J gene is TRBJ2-1, the V gene TRBV5-8; D is uncertain. Input material: sorted CD4+, CD8+, or CD8+CD57+ T cells (not recorded which) from PBMCs. The CDR3 sequence is CASSKRSYNEQFF. As DNA, the CDR3 is TGTGCCAGCAGCAAGCGCTCCTACAATGAGCAGTTCTTC.